The 29 T cell receptor beta chains in this list originate from one sample, sequenced in a study of Ad26.COV2.S vaccination and SARS-CoV-2 variants. The assay was immunoSEQ multiplex PCR, and TCRdb's table has in-frame clones only and misses some. The sample carries more than 400,000 clones, about 92% recorded once. The treatment: some 19 received Ad26.COV2.S at low or high dose, single or two shots; roughly five received placebo; per-sample allocation not given. Sampling was done on day 63 after the first vaccine or placebo injection. Source: peripheral blood, taken in a trial of Ad26.COV2.S vaccine versus placebo. The receptors were sampled from a person aged 18-65 years who received the Ad26.COV2.S COVID-19 vaccine or a placebo.

J is TRBJ1-1 and V is TRBV5-6; no firm D call. CDR3 size: 14 residues. Germline CDR1 and CDR2: SGHDT and YYEEEE. V lost 2 bases and J lost 3, with 11 bases in between. The CDR3 DNA sequence: TGTGCCAGCAGCTTTCGGGCTCGGGACACTGAAGCTTTCTTT. Its protein is CASSFRARDTEAFF. Full variable domain (remainder filled in from reference TRBV5-6 and TRBJ1-1): DAGVTQSPTHLIKTRGQQVTLRCSPKSGHDTVSWYQQALGQGPQFIFQYYEEEERQRGNFPDRFSGHQFPNYSSELNVNALLLGDSALYLCASSFRARDTEAFFGQGTRLTVV.

This chain uses TRBV9 with TRBJ1-1; no firm D call. The CDR3 spans 15 residues. Looked up from germline, CDR1 is SGDLS and CDR2 is YYNGEE. V lost 4 bases, J lost 0 bases, and 13 bases lay in between. For the CDR3, the DNA is TGTGCCAGCAGCATGTTCGAAGGGATGAACACTGAAGCTTTCTTT. Translation gives CASSMFEGMNTEAFF.

The J gene is TRBJ2-2, the V gene TRBV15, with D possibly being TRBD2 (6 bases). Germline lookup yields CDR1 LNHNV and CDR2 YYDKDF (reference sequence). Trimming cost V 2 bases and J 7 bases, with 23 bases left between them. The CDR3 loop spans 18 amino acids. The CDR3 DNA is TGTGCCACCAGCAGATCCCTGCGGGGCAGGGAAAAGGGCGGGGAGCTGTTTTTT. It yields the protein CATSRSLRGREKGGELFF.

The V and J genes are TRBV19 and TRBJ2-3, with TRBD2 matching over 8 bases. Trimming cost V 5 bases and J 2 bases; bases outside gene matches: 6. Looked up from germline, CDR1 is LNHDA and CDR2 is SQIVND (reference sequence). This CDR3 has 15 residues. The CDR3 here is CASSVTSVITDTQYF. CDR3 bases: TGTGCCAGTAGTGTGACTAGCGTAATCACAGATACGCAGTATTTT.

The V and J genes are TRBV5-5 and TRBJ1-2; possibly TRBD1 for D (5 bases). The V end was cut by 1 base, the J end by 4 bases, with 14 bases between. Germline loops: CDR1 SGHKS, CDR2 YYEKEE (reference sequence). This CDR3 spans 15 amino acids. The DNA for the CDR3 is TGTGCCAGCAGCTTGTCGGGGCCACAAGGCTATGGCTACACCTTC. Its translation is CASSLSGPQGYGYTF.

This clone was seen just once. The chain carries TRBV15 and TRBJ2-1; D not certain. This CDR3 has 16 residues. The V end was cut by 3 bases, the J end by 10 bases, with 22 bases between. From germline, CDR1 is LNHNV and CDR2 YYDKDF (reference sequence). CDR3 protein: CATSSPIQDFEEEQFF. The CDR3 DNA reads TGTGCCACCAGCAGCCCGATCCAAGACTTCGAGGAGGAGCAGTTCTTC.

This clone occurred once. The rearrangement uses TRBV6-6 and TRBJ2-5; D unclear. V was clipped by 8 bases and J by 4 bases, with 5 bases between them. The CDR3 runs 10 residues. Germline CDR1 reads MNHNY; CDR2 reads SVGAGI (reference sequence). CDR3 protein: CASLGETQYF. CDR3 DNA: TGTGCCAGCTTGGGAGAGACCCAGTACTTC.

The CDR3 spells CASSPVLVQGSNYGYTF. CDR3 nucleotides: TGCGCCAGCAGCCCGGTCCTTGTTCAGGGATCCAACTATGGCTACACCTTC. The V gene is TRBV4-1, the J gene TRBJ1-2, with D possibly being TRBD1 (5 bases). V was shortened by 4 bases and J by 2 bases, with 20 bases between the two germline ends. This CDR3 region has 17 residues. Germline values: CDR1 MGHRA, CDR2 YSYEKL.

This rearrangement joins TRBV5-8 to TRBJ1-4; maybe TRBD1 (5 bases). The CDR3 loop spans 16 amino acids. Germline assignment: CDR1 SGHTS and CDR2 YDEGEE. Trimming removed 0 bases from V and 8 bases from J, with 17 bases in between. The chain's CDR3 is CASSLEPGPLGEKLFF. The CDR3 DNA reads as TGTGCCAGCAGCTTGGAACCGGGACCTTTGGGGGAAAAACTGTTTTTT.

The genes are TRBV13 and TRBJ2-5, with D possibly being TRBD1 or TRBD2 (5 bases each). Trimming shortened V by 4 bases and J by 5 bases, and 14 bases separated the two germline ends. The CDR3 extends over 14 amino acids. From germline, CDR1 is PRHDT and CDR2 FYEKMQ (reference sequence). The CDR3 DNA reads as TGTGCCAGCAGCTCAAGACCGGGGCGGGAGACCCAGTACTTC. Residues: CASSSRPGRETQYF.

V and J are TRBV3-1 (or the pseudogene TRBV3-2) and TRBJ2-5, with 9 bases aligning to TRBD2. The CDR3 is 15 residues long. V trimming: 3 bases; J trimming: 5 bases; junction bases outside the gene matches: 7. Germline CDR1 is LGHDT and CDR2 is YNNKEL (reference sequence). CDR3 amino acids: CASSQTGLAIETQYF. The DNA of the CDR3 is TGTGCCAGCAGCCAGACGGGACTAGCAATTGAGACCCAGTACTTC.

The chain is built from TRBV10-1 and TRBJ1-2; D ambiguous. The V gene lost 2 bases and the J gene lost 8 bases, with 12 bases spanning the gap. The CDR3 covers 13 residues. Germline V gene sequence: CDR1 WNHNN, CDR2 SYGVQD (reference sequence). The CDR3 sequence: CASSEHLSEGYTF. The DNA of the CDR3 is TGCGCCAGCAGTGAGCACCTTTCGGAGGGCTACACCTTC.

This chain connects TRBV20-1 to TRBJ2-1; D assignment may be TRBD1 or TRBD2 (5 bases each). The germline V gene encodes CDR1 DFQATT and CDR2 SNEGSKA (reference sequence). V lost 3 bases and J lost 7, with 16 bases in between. This CDR3 has 14 amino acids. CDR3 in DNA: TGCAGTGCTAGTGCTTCCTCGGGGCGGAATGAGCAGTTCTTC. Translating gives CSASASSGRNEQFF.

V gene TRBV3-1 (or the pseudogene TRBV3-2) combines with J gene TRBJ2-5, with 7 bases lining up with TRBD2. Germline V gene lookup returns CDR1 LGHDT and CDR2 YNNKEL (reference sequence). The CDR3 contains 14 residues. Trimming cost V 1 base and J 5 bases; bases outside gene matches: 4. The CDR3 region is CASSQVGGGETQYF. CDR3 sequence (DNA): TGTGCCAGCAGCCAAGTCGGCGGGGGTGAGACCCAGTACTTC.

The rearrangement links TRBV29-1 to TRBJ1-1, with D hard to call. The germline V gene encodes CDR1 SQVTM and CDR2 ANQGSEA. V lost 4 bases and J lost 2, with 11 bases in between. CDR3 length: 13 residues. CDR3 bases: TGCAGCGTTGGAAGTGTCAGTAACACTGAAGCTTTCTTT. The encoded protein is CSVGSVSNTEAFF.

The chain couples TRBV19 to TRBJ2-3; 11 bases map to TRBD2. The CDR3 is 15 residues long. Unmatched junction bases numbered 11, after V lost 6 bases and J lost 9 bases. Germline values: CDR1 LNHDA, CDR2 SQIVND (reference sequence). The CDR3 region has the DNA TGTGCCAGTAGCCTACTAGCGGGGGTCCGGGGCACGCAGTATTTT. It encodes CASSLLAGVRGTQYF.

CDR3 loop: CASSQKIGTGAAFF. The CDR3 DNA follows: TGCGCCAGCAGCCAAAAAATCGGGACAGGGGCCGCTTTCTTT. The chain carries TRBV4-3 and TRBJ1-1, with 10 bases fitting TRBD1. Germline V lookup: CDR1 LGHNA, CDR2 YSLEER. V gave up 2 bases and J gave up 11 bases; unmatched junction bases: 8. The CDR3 contains 14 residues.

This clone was recorded once. V is TRBV7-9 and J is TRBJ1-2; D call uncertain. Germline CDR1 and CDR2: SEHNR and FQNEAQ (reference sequence). Trimming pared 5 bases from V and 6 bases from J, leaving 13 bases between. The CDR3 is 13 residues long. The CDR3 protein is CASSPFLGDGYTF. CDR3 bases: TGTGCCAGCAGCCCCTTCCTTGGCGATGGCTACACCTTC.

The rearrangement links TRBV7-6 to TRBJ2-3; no firm D call. The V end lost 5 bases, the J end lost 0 bases, and 15 bases lay between the germline ends. The CDR3 has 16 residues. Germline CDR1 reads SGHVS; CDR2 reads FNYEAQ. The CDR3 DNA sequence: TGTGCCAGCAGCGCCTTCCTGGGCGGAAGCACAGATACGCAGTATTTT. Its protein product is CASSAFLGGSTDTQYF.

A remark on this clone: This same CDR3 is encoded by further DNA sequences in the sample. V usage is TRBV4-3 and J usage is TRBJ2-7; 11 nucleotides line up with TRBD1. The CDR3 covers 14 residues. Germline CDR1 is LGHNA and CDR2 is YSLEER. V shed 4 bases and J 3 bases; nucleotides not matched to a gene: 2. Written as DNA, the CDR3 is TGCGCCAGCAGCCCAGGGACAGGGGGCTACGAGCAGTACTTC. This encodes CASSPGTGGYEQYF.

A few counts support this clone. The chain is built from TRBV7-2 and TRBJ2-2; 8 bases are shared with TRBD2. Germline-derived CDR1 and CDR2 are SGHTA and FQGNSA. With V trimmed by 5 bases and J by 4 bases, 6 bases remained unmatched. The CDR3 loop spans 15 amino acids. Written as DNA, the CDR3 is TGTGCCAGCAGCGTCCTAGCGGGTACCACCGGGGAGCTGTTTTTT. Translating gives CASSVLAGTTGELFF.

Here the CDR3 reads CASSPGGANTEAFF. Here the CDR3 DNA reads TGTGCCAGCAGTCCAGGGGGCGCGAACACTGAAGCTTTCTTT. The chain couples TRBV7-9 to TRBJ1-1, with 8 bases fitting TRBD1. The CDR3 is 14 amino acids. V lost 6 bases, J lost 1 base, and 4 bases stayed unmatched. Germline lookup yields CDR1 SEHNR and CDR2 FQNEAQ (reference sequence).

This sequence joins TRBV6-5 and TRBJ2-1; D ambiguous. This CDR3 contains 14 residues. Germline-derived CDR1 and CDR2 are MNHEY and SVGAGI. Deletions cut 0 bases from V and 9 bases from J, with 12 bases between. As DNA, the CDR3 is TGTGCCAGCAGTTACTCGTTGTTAATTGGTGAGCAGTTCTTC. Its translation is CASSYSLLIGEQFF.

This sequence joins TRBV5-1 and TRBJ1-2; D remains ambiguous. V was trimmed by 0 bases and J by 7 bases, leaving 13 bases between them. The germline V gene encodes CDR1 SGHRS and CDR2 YFSETQ. The length of the CDR3 is 14 residues. The CDR3 is CASSLDLGFSGYTF. The CDR3 DNA reads TGCGCCAGCAGCTTGGATTTGGGTTTTAGTGGCTACACCTTC.

The chain uses TRBV7-9 and TRBJ2-3; possibly TRBD2 for D (5 bases). This CDR3 comprises 15 residues. Deletions cut 6 bases from V and 4 bases from J, with 17 bases between. Germline CDR1 and CDR2: SEHNR and FQNEAQ (reference sequence). For the CDR3, the DNA is TGTGCCAGCAGACCGTCTAGCTATCTATCAGATACGCAGTATTTT. Amino acid sequence: CASRPSSYLSDTQYF.

The chain has TRBV7-6 and TRBJ2-3, with D uncertain. The CDR3 loop spans 14 amino acids. Per the germline V gene, CDR1 is SGHVS and CDR2 is FNYEAQ. V was clipped by 5 bases and J by 0 bases, with 9 bases between them. CDR3 sequence reads: CASSLKISTDTQYF. CDR3 nucleotide sequence: TGTGCCAGCAGCCTTAAGATTAGCACAGATACGCAGTATTTT.

The chain carries TRBV7-9 and TRBJ2-1; no clear D. The germline V gene encodes CDR1 SEHNR and CDR2 FQNEAQ (reference sequence). The CDR3 contains 14 residues. V was shortened by 5 bases and J by 8 bases, with 16 bases between the two germline ends. The CDR3 loop is CASSVSLKGYEQFF. In DNA form, the CDR3 reads TGTGCCAGCAGCGTTTCGTTAAAGGGCTATGAGCAGTTCTTC. Variable domain in full (rest from reference TRBV7-9 and TRBJ2-1): DTGVSQNPRHKITKRGQNVTFRCDPISEHNRLYWYRQTLGQGPEFLTYFQNEAQLEKSRLLSDRFSAERPKGSFSTLEIQRTEQGDSAMYLCASSVSLKGYEQFFGPGTRLTVL.

J is TRBJ2-3 and V is TRBV10-2; no reliable D call. Germline values: CDR1 WSHSY, CDR2 SAAADI. The V end lost 2 bases, the J end lost 2 bases, and 17 bases lay between the germline ends. The CDR3 runs to 17 residues. The CDR3 here is CASSEVGLLRNTDTQYF. The CDR3 region has the DNA TGCGCCAGCAGTGAGGTCGGGCTCCTGAGAAACACAGATACGCAGTATTTT.

The chain recombines TRBV6-2 or TRBV6-3 with TRBJ2-3; 10 bases fit TRBD2. Looked up from germline, CDR1 is MNHEY and CDR2 is SVGEGT. Trimming took 3 bases from V and 7 from J; bases not matched to a gene: 7. This CDR3 comprises 15 residues. The CDR3 region has the DNA TGTGCCAGCAGTTATCGGCTAGCGGGGGTGCATACGCAGTATTTT. Protein sequence: CASSYRLAGVHTQYF.